Detailed here is one T cell receptor beta chain. Its antigen is as yet unknown. Germline CDR1 reads GTSNPN; CDR2 reads SVGIG (reference sequence). The CDR3 has 14 residues. V dropped 0 bases and J dropped 0 bases, with 8 bases sitting between them. TCRdb reprocessed the 5' RACE reads via MiXCR and lists one record per CDR3 protein. Here the sample spans hundreds of thousands of distinct CDR3 sequences, approximately 18% being singletons. The data are from a study of identical twins. Study-wide points: Abundant beta clonotypes from cord blood had fewer insertions, unlike memory repertoires, which showed none. Twins shared beta out-of-frame sequences in excess, but this excess was weaker.

This same sample was also taken into another study, of T cells expressing NK-cell markers. That source notes: The CD3+CD56-NKG2C+ fraction of several donors was also led by these clonotypes.

The chain has TRBV30 and TRBJ1-1; no firm D call. The origin of this receptor is a woman younger than 35 in good health. Sequencing was performed on PBMCs. This CDR3 reads CAWSVTAMNTEAFF. DNA of the CDR3: TGTGCCTGGAGTGTAACAGCGATGAACACTGAAGCTTTCTTT. Full variable domain (outside the CDR3, taken from reference TRBV30 and TRBJ1-1): SQTIHQWPATLVQPVGSPLSLECTVEGTSNPNLYWYRQAAGRGLQLLFYSVGIGQISSEVPQNLSASRPQDRQFILSSKKLLLSDSGFYLCAWSVTAMNTEAFFGQGTRLTVV.